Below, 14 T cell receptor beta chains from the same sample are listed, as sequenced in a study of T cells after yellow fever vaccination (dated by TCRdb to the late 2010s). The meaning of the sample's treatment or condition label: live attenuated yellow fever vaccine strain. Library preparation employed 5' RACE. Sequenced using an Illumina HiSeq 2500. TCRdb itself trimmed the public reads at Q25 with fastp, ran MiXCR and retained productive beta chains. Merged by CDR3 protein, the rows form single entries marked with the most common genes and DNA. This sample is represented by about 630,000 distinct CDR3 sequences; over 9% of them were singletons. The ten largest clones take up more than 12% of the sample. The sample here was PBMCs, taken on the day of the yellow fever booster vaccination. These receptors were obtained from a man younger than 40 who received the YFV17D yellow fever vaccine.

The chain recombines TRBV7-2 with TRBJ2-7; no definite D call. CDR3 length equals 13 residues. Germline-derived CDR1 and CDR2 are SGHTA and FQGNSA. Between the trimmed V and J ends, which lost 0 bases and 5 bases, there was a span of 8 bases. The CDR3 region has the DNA TGTGCCAGCAGCTTAGCGGTTTGGAACGAGCAGTACTTC. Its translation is CASSLAVWNEQYF. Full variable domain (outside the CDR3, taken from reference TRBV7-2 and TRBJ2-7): GAGVSQSPSNKVTEKGKDVELRCDPISGHTALYWYRQSLGQGLEFLIYFQGNSAPDKSGLPSDRFSAERTGGSVSTLTIQRTQQEDSAVYLCASSLAVWNEQYFGPGTRLTVT.

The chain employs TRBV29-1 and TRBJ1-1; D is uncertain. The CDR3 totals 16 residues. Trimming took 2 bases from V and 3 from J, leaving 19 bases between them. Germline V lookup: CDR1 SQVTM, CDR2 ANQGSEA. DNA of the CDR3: TGCAGCGTTGAATTCCACGGGAAGAGTATGGACACTGAAGCTTTCTTT. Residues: CSVEFHGKSMDTEAFF.

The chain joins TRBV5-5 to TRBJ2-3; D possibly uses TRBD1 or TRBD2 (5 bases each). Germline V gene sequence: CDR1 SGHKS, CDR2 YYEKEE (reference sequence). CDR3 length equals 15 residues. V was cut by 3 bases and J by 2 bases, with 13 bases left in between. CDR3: CASSYPRDPTDTQYF. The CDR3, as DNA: TGTGCCAGCAGCTATCCCCGGGACCCCACAGATACGCAGTATTTT. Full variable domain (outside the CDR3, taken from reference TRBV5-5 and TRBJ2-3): DAGVTQSPTHLIKTRGQQVTLRCSPISGHKSVSWYQQVLGQGPQFIFQYYEKEERGRGNFPDRFSARQFPNYSSELNVNALLLGDSALYLCASSYPRDPTDTQYFGPGTRLTVL.

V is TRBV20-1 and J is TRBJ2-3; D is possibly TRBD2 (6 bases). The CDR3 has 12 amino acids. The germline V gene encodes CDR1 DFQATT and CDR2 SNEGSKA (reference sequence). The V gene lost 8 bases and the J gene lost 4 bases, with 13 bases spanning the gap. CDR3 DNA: TGCAGTCCGCTACCGGGAGCAGATACGCAGTATTTT. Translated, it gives CSPLPGADTQYF.

The chain's CDR3 is CASSLRGWGYEQYF. CDR3 bases: TGTGCCAGCAGTCTCAGGGGTTGGGGCTACGAGCAGTACTTC. The chain links TRBV27 to TRBJ2-7; a possible D gene is TRBD1 (6 bases). Germline CDR1 is MNHEY and CDR2 is SMNVEV (reference sequence). The CDR3 extends over 14 amino acids. V dropped 5 bases and J dropped 3 bases, with 14 bases sitting between them.

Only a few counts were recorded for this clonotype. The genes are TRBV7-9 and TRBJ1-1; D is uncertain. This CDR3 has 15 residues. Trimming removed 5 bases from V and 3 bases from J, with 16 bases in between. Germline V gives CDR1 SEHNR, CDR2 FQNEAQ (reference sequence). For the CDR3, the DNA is TGTGCCAGCAGCCCCGGGCGGGAGAGGGACACTGAAGCTTTCTTT. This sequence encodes CASSPGRERDTEAFF.

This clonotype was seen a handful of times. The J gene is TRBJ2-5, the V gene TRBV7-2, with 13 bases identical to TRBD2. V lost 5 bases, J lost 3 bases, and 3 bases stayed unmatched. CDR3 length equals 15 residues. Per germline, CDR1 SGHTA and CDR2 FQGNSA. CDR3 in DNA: TGTGCCAGCAGCGACACTAGCGGGAGGGAAGAGACCCAGTACTTC. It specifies CASSDTSGREETQYF.

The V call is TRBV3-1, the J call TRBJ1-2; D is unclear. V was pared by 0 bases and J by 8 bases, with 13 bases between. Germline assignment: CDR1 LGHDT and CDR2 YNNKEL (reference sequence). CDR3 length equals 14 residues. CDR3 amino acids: CASSQDLGFQGYTF. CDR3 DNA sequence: TGTGCCAGCAGCCAAGATCTGGGGTTTCAGGGCTACACCTTC.

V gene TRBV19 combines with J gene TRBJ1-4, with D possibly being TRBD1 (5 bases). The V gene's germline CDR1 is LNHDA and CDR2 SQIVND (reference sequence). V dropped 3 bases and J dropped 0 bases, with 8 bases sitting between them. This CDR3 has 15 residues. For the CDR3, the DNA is TGTGCCAGTAGTATGGGGACGGCAACTAATGAAAAACTGTTTTTT. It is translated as CASSMGTATNEKLFF.

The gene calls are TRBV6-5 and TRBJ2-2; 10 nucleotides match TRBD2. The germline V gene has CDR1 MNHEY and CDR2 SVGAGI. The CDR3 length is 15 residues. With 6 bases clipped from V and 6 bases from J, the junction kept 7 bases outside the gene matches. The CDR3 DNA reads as TGTGCCAGCAGCGTGAGCGGGAGGGCCCCCGGGGAGCTGTTTTTT. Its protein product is CASSVSGRAPGELFF.

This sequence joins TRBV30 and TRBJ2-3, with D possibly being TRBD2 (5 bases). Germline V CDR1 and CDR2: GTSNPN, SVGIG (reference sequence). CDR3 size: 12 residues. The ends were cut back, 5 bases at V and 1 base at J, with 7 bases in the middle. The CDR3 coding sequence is TGTGCCTGGGGAGCGGGCACAGATACGCAGTATTTT. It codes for CAWGAGTDTQYF.

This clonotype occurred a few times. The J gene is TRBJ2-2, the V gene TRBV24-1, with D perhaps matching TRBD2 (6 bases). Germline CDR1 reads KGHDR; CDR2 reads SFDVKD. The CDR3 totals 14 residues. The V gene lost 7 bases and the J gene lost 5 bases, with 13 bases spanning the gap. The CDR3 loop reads CATSRTTETGELFF. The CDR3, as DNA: TGTGCCACCAGCCGGACTACGGAGACCGGGGAGCTGTTTTTT.

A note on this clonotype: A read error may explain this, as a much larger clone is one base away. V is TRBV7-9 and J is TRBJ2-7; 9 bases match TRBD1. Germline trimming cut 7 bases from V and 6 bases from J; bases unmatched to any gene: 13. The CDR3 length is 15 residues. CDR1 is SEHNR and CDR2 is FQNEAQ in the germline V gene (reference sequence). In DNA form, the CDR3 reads TGTGCCAGCAACTTCGGACAGGGGTGGAGGGTCGAGCAGTACTTC. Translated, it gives CASNFGQGWRVEQYF.

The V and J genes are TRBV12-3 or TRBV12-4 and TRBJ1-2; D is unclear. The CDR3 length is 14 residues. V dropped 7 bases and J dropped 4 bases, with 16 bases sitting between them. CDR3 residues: CASTSSGLVYGYTF. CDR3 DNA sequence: TGTGCCAGCACTTCCAGTGGTTTGGTCTATGGCTACACCTTC.